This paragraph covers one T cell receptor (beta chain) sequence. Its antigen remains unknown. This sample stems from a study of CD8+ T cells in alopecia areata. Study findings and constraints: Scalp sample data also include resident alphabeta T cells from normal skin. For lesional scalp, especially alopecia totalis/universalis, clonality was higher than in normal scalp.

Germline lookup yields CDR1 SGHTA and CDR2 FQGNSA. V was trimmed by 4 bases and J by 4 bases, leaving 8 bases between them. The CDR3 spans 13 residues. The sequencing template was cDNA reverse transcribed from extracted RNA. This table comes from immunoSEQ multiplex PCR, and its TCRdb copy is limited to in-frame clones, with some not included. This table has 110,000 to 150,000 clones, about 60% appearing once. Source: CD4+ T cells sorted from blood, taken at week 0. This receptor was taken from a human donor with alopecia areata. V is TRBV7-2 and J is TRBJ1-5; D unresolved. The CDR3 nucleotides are TGTGCCAGCAGCTCCTATTTGAATCAGCCCCAGCATTTT. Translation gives CASSSYLNQPQHF.